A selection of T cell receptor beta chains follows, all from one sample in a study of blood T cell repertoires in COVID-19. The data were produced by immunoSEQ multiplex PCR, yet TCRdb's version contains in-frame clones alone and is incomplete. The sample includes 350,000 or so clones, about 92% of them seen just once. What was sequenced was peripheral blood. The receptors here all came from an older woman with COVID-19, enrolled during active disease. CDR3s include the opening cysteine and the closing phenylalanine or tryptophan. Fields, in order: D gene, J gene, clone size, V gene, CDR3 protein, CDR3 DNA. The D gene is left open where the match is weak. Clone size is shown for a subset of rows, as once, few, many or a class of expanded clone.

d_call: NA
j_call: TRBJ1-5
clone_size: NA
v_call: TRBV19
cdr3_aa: CASSMRDSNQPQHF
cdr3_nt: TGTGCCAGTAGTATGCGGGATAGCAATCAGCCCCAGCATTTT

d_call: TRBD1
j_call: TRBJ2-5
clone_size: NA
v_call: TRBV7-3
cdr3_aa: CASSAGTGEGETQYF
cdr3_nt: TGTGCCAGCAGCGCCGGGACAGGGGAGGGAGAGACCCAGTACTTC

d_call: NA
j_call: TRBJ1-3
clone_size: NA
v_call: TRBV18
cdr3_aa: CASTPNSSGNTIYF
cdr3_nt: TGTGCCAGCACGCCCAACAGCTCTGGAAACACCATATATTTT

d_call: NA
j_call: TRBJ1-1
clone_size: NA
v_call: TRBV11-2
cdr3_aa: CASSHAERGGAQAFF
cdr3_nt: TGTGCCAGCAGCCATGCCGAAAGGGGTGGCGCCCAAGCTTTCTTT

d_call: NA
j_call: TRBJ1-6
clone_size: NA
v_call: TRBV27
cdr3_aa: CASSFVAEVYNSPLHF
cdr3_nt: TGTGCCAGCAGTTTTGTCGCGGAGGTCTATAATTCACCCCTCCACTTT

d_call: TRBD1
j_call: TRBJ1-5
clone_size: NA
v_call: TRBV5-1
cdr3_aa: CASSPGTVGQPQHF
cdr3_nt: TGCGCCAGCAGTCCCGGGACAGTTGGACAGCCCCAGCATTTT

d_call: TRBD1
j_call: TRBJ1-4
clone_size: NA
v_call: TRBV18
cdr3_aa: CASSRSQQGSHEKLFF
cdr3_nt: TGTGCCAGCTCACGTTCCCAACAGGGGTCACATGAAAAACTGTTTTTT

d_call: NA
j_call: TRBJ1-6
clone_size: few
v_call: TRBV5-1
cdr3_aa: CASSLDPGSNSPLHF
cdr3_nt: TGCGCCAGCAGCTTGGATCCAGGGTCAAATTCACCCCTCCACTTT

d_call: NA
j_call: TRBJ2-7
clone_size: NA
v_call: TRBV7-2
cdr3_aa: CASSLQDSLYEQYF
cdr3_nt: TGTGCCAGCAGCTTACAAGACAGCCTCTACGAGCAGTACTTC

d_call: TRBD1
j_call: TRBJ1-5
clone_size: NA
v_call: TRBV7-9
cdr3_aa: CASSLGQGDSNQPQHF
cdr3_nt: TGTGCCAGCAGCTTAGGACAGGGGGATAGCAATCAGCCCCAGCATTTT

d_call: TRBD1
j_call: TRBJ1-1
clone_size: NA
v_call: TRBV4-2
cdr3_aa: CASSLQGDTEAFF
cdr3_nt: TGTGCCAGCAGCCTACAGGGGGACACTGAAGCTTTCTTT

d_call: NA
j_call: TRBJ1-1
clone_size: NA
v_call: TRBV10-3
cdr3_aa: CAIRRMNTEAFF
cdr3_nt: TGTGCCATCAGGAGGATGAACACTGAAGCTTTCTTT

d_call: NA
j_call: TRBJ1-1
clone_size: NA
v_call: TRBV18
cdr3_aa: CASSPRGQSYSMNTEAFF
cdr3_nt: TGTGCCAGCTCACCTCGAGGACAGTCCTACTCTATGAACACTGAAGCTTTCTTT

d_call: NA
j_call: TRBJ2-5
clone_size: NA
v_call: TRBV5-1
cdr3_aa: CASSPGHEQETQYF
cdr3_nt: TGCGCCAGCAGTCCGGGACACGAGCAAGAGACCCAGTACTTC

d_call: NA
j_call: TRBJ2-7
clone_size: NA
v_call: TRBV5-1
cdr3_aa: CASSLGGYGGLQGEQYF
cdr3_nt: TGCGCCAGCAGCTTGGGAGGCTACGGGGGGCTACAGGGCGAGCAGTACTTC

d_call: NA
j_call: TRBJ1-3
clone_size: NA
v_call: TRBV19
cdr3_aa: CASSIGRTRTSGNTIYF
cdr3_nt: TGTGCCAGTAGTATAGGAAGGACACGTACCTCTGGAAACACCATATATTTT